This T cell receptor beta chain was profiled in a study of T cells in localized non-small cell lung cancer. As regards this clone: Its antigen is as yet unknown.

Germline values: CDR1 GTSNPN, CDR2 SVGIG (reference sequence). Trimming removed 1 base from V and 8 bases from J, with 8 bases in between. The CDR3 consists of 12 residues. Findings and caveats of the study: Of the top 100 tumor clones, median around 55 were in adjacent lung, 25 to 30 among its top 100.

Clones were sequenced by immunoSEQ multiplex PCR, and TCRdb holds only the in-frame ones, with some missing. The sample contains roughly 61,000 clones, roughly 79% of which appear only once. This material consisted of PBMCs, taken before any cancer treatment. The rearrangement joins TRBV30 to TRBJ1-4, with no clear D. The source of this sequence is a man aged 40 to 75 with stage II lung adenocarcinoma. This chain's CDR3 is CAWSETKEKLFF. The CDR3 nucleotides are TGTGCCTGGAGTGAAACAAAGGAAAAACTGTTTTTT.